These T cell receptor beta chains were read from a single sample in a study of OX40 agonist ivuxolimab in advanced cancers. Assay: immunoSEQ multiplex PCR; the TCRdb copy retains only in-frame clones and omits some. The table has around 63,000 clones, approximately 90% seen once. The source material was CD4+ or CD8+ T cells sorted from blood, sampled in a trial of the OX40 agonist ivuxolimab. Every receptor here comes from an adult with an advanced solid tumor such as melanoma, head and neck, liver or kidney cancer. The CDR3 runs from the conserved cysteine through the conserved F or W. Each record gives: V gene, CDR3 protein.

TRBV13 CASSSRRGDRGLDTQYF
TRBV11-2 CASSLESALYGYTF
TRBV27 CASRRQGEETQYF
TRBV2 CACPGTSGSNEQFF
TRBV5-4 CASREQIGVYSYNEQFF
TRBV21-1 CASSKKGDLQETQYF
TRBV4-1 CASSQGIRGAQYSNQPQHF
TRBV28 CASSPGRIYEQYF
TRBV5-8 CASSSGLAGVETQYF
TRBV11-2 CASSFYVSRAGDNEQFF
TRBV12-2 CASRLAPPYRGKTDTQYF
TRBV18 CASSDPGGTGANVLTF
TRBV15 CATRNDRGLWDTQYF
TRBV6-5 CASSRTGGSYNEQFF
TRBV19 CASSPRTATNEKLFF
TRBV2 CASSATATPSGNTIYF
TRBV5-1 CASSFGPPTYGYTF
TRBV15 CATSRVLNLDGYTF
TRBV7-8 CASSLKRAGGRNTIYF
TRBV4-2 CASSQIGTRGDNEQFF
TRBV10-2 CASSEGTGTGELFF
TRBV6-5 CASSYRRNEKLFF
TRBV10-2 CASSTGVGQPQHF
TRBV5-1 CASSISSLAGVNEQFF
TRBV18 CASSPLNRDSGYTF
TRBV15 CATQPGGKGYEQYF
TRBV19 CASGEPSLTGGTEAFF
TRBV6-1 CASSVQKLTPTQYF
TRBV2 CASQGTGELFF
TRBV11-2 CASSPTSGSGGNEQFF
TRBV10-3 CAISDREDNEQFF
TRBV9 CASSRSGVGTDSYEQYF
TRBV28 CASRGDRQGNEQFF
TRBV7-3 CASSEGLAGKNEQFF
TRBV19 CASSLRTSLTYNEQFF
TRBV7-2 CASSPFGDSGLNEQFF
TRBV20-1 CSARTNNEQFF